Listed here are 29 T cell receptor beta chains from one sample, sequenced in a study of vaccination and CD4 T cells after COVID-19. The antigens these receptors bind are not known. The treatment here: approximately nine-day PBMC culture with coronavirus spike peptide pools or control peptides (ViraFEST assay). CD4+ T cells of the unexposed donor were collected before the COVID-19 pandemic (2011-2018). Cultured CD4+ T-cell DNA underwent Oncomine TCR Beta short-read sequencing. TCRdb fed the PCR reads into MiXCR, producing one record per CDR3 protein. The data hold about 2,200 distinct CDR3 sequences, with around 18% observed a single time. The specimen sequenced was CD4+ T cells from blood, cultured in vitro. The receptor set was obtained from a human donor in good health.

This clonotype counts as medium-sized. This chain joins TRBV7-6 and TRBJ2-3, with D perhaps matching TRBD1 or TRBD2 (6 bases each). The germline V gene encodes CDR1 SGHVS and CDR2 FNYEAQ. V gave up 3 bases and J gave up 4 bases, with 11 bases separating them. This CDR3 is 14 amino acids long. This CDR3 reads CASSFGGRADTQYF. In DNA form, the CDR3 reads TGTGCCAGCAGCTTCGGGGGCCGCGCAGATACGCAGTATTTT.

A few counts support this clonotype. The V call is TRBV20-1, the J call TRBJ2-7; TRBD2 might be the D (5 bases). Trimming left V 3 bases short and J 6 bases short, with 18 bases between. The CDR3 extends over 14 amino acids. Germline CDR1 DFQATT, CDR2 SNEGSKA (reference sequence). This CDR3 is CSARASGPLPEQYF. The DNA of the CDR3 is TGCAGTGCTAGGGCGAGCGGCCCGCTTCCCGAGCAGTACTTC.

The chain links TRBV18 to TRBJ2-5; D is unresolved. V lost 1 base to trimming and J lost 1 base, with 7 bases between them. Looked up from germline, CDR1 is KGHSH and CDR2 is LQKENI. The CDR3 is made up of 14 amino acids. CDR3 DNA sequence: TGTGCCAGCTCACCACGCGGCGCCCAAGAGACCCAGTACTTC. It codes for CASSPRGAQETQYF.

This clonotype showed up just a few times. This chain uses TRBV5-1 with TRBJ1-4, with D perhaps matching TRBD1 (6 bases). From germline, CDR1 is SGHRS and CDR2 YFSETQ. V was pared by 5 bases and J by 2 bases, with 10 bases between. This CDR3 comprises 14 residues. CDR3 coding DNA: TGCGCCAGCAGATACAGGGCGACTAATGAAAAACTGTTTTTT. Translating it yields CASRYRATNEKLFF. Looking up the rest from reference TRBV5-1 and TRBJ1-4 gives the full variable domain: KAGVTQTPRYLIKTRGQQVTLSCSPISGHRSVSWYQQTPGQGLQFLFEYFSETQRNKGNFPGRFSGRQFSNSRSEMNVSTLELGDSALYLCASRYRATNEKLFFGSGTQLSVL.

This clonotype is categorized as medium-sized (0.01 to 0.1%). The genes are TRBV20-1 and TRBJ1-1, with D maybe TRBD1 (6 bases). The CDR3 consists of 14 residues. The germline CDR1 and CDR2 sequences are DFQATT and SNEGSKA (reference sequence). Trimming shortened V by 0 bases and J by 4 bases, and 12 bases separated the two germline ends. Written as DNA, the CDR3 is TGCAGTGCTAGAGATTATCAGGGGTCCACTGAAGCTTTCTTT. The encoded protein is CSARDYQGSTEAFF.

This clonotype has just a few counts. V is TRBV18 and J is TRBJ1-1; D is unclear. The CDR3 extends over 14 amino acids. With 3 bases removed from V and 1 base from J, the gap between germline ends came to 9 bases. Germline loops: CDR1 KGHSH, CDR2 LQKENI. The DNA for the CDR3 is TGTGCCAGCTCACCGAGAACGAGGAACACTGAAGCTTTCTTT. This encodes CASSPRTRNTEAFF.

J is TRBJ2-7 and V is TRBV9; 9 nucleotides agree with TRBD1. This CDR3 is built from 14 residues. Germline CDR1 SGDLS, CDR2 YYNGEE. V trimming: 4 bases; J trimming: 6 bases; junction bases outside the gene matches: 8. The CDR3 coding sequence is TGTGCCAGCAGCTTCGGACAGGGGAGCTCCGAGCAGTACTTC. Translating it yields CASSFGQGSSEQYF.

This clonotype has a handful of counts. The chain joins TRBV5-1 to TRBJ1-6, with TRBD1 as a possible D gene (6 bases). Trimming cost V 0 bases and J 5 bases, with 9 bases left between them. The CDR3 runs 15 residues. Germline loops: CDR1 SGHRS, CDR2 YFSETQ. CDR3 DNA: TGCGCCAGCAGCTTGGTAGCAGGGGATAATTCACCCCTCCACTTT. The encoded protein is CASSLVAGDNSPLHF.

This clonotype has a handful of counts. This chain links TRBV6-1 with TRBJ1-4, with 8 bases identical to TRBD1. Trimming cost V 6 bases and J 8 bases; bases outside gene matches: 8. The CDR3 totals 14 residues. Germline V gives CDR1 MNHNS, CDR2 SASEGT. CDR3: CASSRTGRGEKLFF. The CDR3 DNA sequence: TGTGCCAGCAGCCGGACAGGGAGAGGGGAAAAACTGTTTTTT.

This clonotype was detected once. The CDR3 DNA sequence: TGTGCCAGCAGCGCATCAGGGGGGAATTCACCCCTCCACTTT. As protein: CASSASGGNSPLHF. V and J are TRBV9 and TRBJ1-6; 7 bases are a match to TRBD1. The junction had 4 bases not matched to a gene; V was cut back by 3 bases and J by 7 bases. The CDR3 is 14 amino acids. Germline V gene data show CDR1 as SGDLS and CDR2 as YYNGEE.

V and J are TRBV19 and TRBJ2-7, with D hard to call. Germline V CDR1 and CDR2: LNHDA, SQIVND (reference sequence). The V end was cut by 5 bases, the J end by 2 bases, with 13 bases between. The CDR3 consists of 14 residues. The CDR3 here is CASSSSGPAYEQYF. CDR3 nucleotide sequence: TGTGCCAGTAGTTCCTCTGGACCAGCCTACGAGCAGTACTTC.

This chain connects TRBV30 to TRBJ1-5, with D possibly being TRBD1 (5 bases). Trimming cost V 2 bases and J 6 bases, with 17 bases left between them. Germline V gene data show CDR1 as GTSNPN and CDR2 as SVGIG (reference sequence). This CDR3 spans 15 amino acids. CDR3 in amino acids: CAWSSPGSSSQPQHF. As DNA, the CDR3 is TGTGCCTGGAGTTCTCCAGGGTCCAGTAGTCAGCCCCAGCATTTT.

This clonotype is labeled as medium-sized. The gene calls are TRBV7-9 and TRBJ1-5, with D possibly TRBD1 on 6 matching bases. The CDR3 is made up of 12 amino acids. The germline gives CDR1 SEHNR, CDR2 FQNEAQ (reference sequence). Trimming shortened V by 5 bases and J by 6 bases, and 8 bases separated the two germline ends. CDR3 sequence: CASSAGAQPQHF. For the CDR3, the DNA is TGTGCCAGCAGCGCAGGGGCTCAGCCCCAGCATTTT.

This clonotype was detected a few times. The chain links TRBV4-2 to TRBJ2-3; D is unclear. V was shortened by 2 bases and J by 9 bases, with 18 bases between the two germline ends. CDR1 LGHNA and CDR2 YNFKEQ come from the germline V gene. CDR3 length: 15 amino acids. The CDR3 sequence: CASSQTFTGRSTQYF. CDR3 nucleotide sequence: TGTGCCAGCAGCCAAACTTTTACCGGCCGGTCGACGCAGTATTTT.

This clonotype has only a few counts. The genes are TRBV28 and TRBJ1-6; D not resolved. The CDR3 runs to 18 residues. Germline CDR1 is MDHEN and CDR2 is SYDVKM. Trimming removed 2 bases from V and 3 bases from J, with 17 bases in between. The CDR3 nucleotides read TGTGCCAGCAGTTTACTCAGACTTCTAAACCTCTATAATTCACCCCTCCACTTT. This codes for CASSLLRLLNLYNSPLHF.

This clonotype is medium-sized. The chain uses TRBV19 and TRBJ1-5; tentatively, D is TRBD1 (5 bases). This CDR3 spans 13 amino acids. The V gene lost 5 bases and the J gene lost 7 bases, with 12 bases spanning the gap. Germline CDR1 is LNHDA and CDR2 is SQIVND (reference sequence). The CDR3 DNA sequence: TGTGCCAGTAGTCCAGGGTTAACCCAGCCCCAGCATTTT. Protein sequence: CASSPGLTQPQHF. The complete variable domain, with remaining parts taken from reference TRBV19 and TRBJ1-5, reads DGGITQSPKYLFRKEGQNVTLSCEQNLNHDAMYWYRQDPGQGLRLIYYSQIVNDFQKGDIAEGYSVSREKKESFPLTVTSAQKNPTAFYLCASSPGLTQPQHFGDGTRLSIL.

V is TRBV18 and J is TRBJ2-7; D might be TRBD1 (6 bases). V lost 3 bases and J 2 bases, leaving 14 bases between the germline ends. The CDR3 runs 15 residues. In germline, CDR1 is KGHSH, CDR2 LQKENI. The CDR3 sequence: CASSPNPGQTYEQYF. CDR3 DNA sequence: TGTGCCAGCTCACCCAACCCCGGACAGACCTACGAGCAGTACTTC.

This clonotype is medium-sized. The chain carries TRBV7-2 and TRBJ2-5; perhaps TRBD2 as D (6 bases). V lost 5 bases, J lost 2 bases, and 18 bases lay in between. The V gene's germline CDR1 is SGHTA and CDR2 FQGNSA. The length of the CDR3 is 16 residues. Here the CDR3 DNA reads TGTGCCAGCAGCATTAGGAGGGGATTGGGGCAAGAGACCCAGTACTTC. This codes for CASSIRRGLGQETQYF.

This sequence joins TRBV24-1 and TRBJ2-1; 8 bases match TRBD1. The CDR3 extends over 15 amino acids. Germline V CDR1 and CDR2: KGHDR, SFDVKD. V was clipped by 4 bases and J by 4 bases; unmatched bases: 5. The CDR3 DNA reads TGTGCCACCAGTGAAGGGACAGGAGAGTACAATGAGCAGTTCTTC. Translation gives CATSEGTGEYNEQFF.

The chain joins TRBV7-3 to TRBJ2-2; 7 positions match TRBD2. The trim removed 6 bases at V and 1 base at J, leaving 5 bases unmatched. In germline, CDR1 is SGHTA, CDR2 FQGTGA. The CDR3 loop spans 15 amino acids. The CDR3 coding sequence is TGTGCCAGCAGTTTTGGCGGGGGGAACACCGGGGAGCTGTTTTTT. It translates to CASSFGGGNTGELFF.

This clonotype was observed a handful of times. The chain employs TRBV5-4 and TRBJ1-2; unclear D gene. The germline V gene has CDR1 SGHNT and CDR2 YYREEE (reference sequence). The CDR3 runs to 14 residues. Deletions cut 4 bases from V and 6 bases from J, with 16 bases between. CDR3 protein: CASSLLQGMDGYTF. The CDR3 DNA reads TGTGCCAGCAGCCTCCTCCAAGGAATGGATGGCTACACCTTC.

The rearrangement uses TRBV5-1 and TRBJ2-2, with TRBD2 identical over 8 bases. The CDR3 has 14 amino acids. V shed 2 bases and J 8 bases; nucleotides not matched to a gene: 5. Germline CDR1 is SGHRS and CDR2 is YFSETQ. CDR3 coding DNA: TGCGCCAGCAGCTTCTCAGCGGGAGCAGGGGAGCTGTTTTTT. Protein sequence: CASSFSAGAGELFF.

This clonotype is classed as medium-sized. In nucleotides, the CDR3 is TGTGCCAGCAGTTTTGCGGGGGAAGAAGAAGAGACCCAGTACTTC. It yields the protein CASSFAGEEEETQYF. V is TRBV27 and J is TRBJ2-5, with 7 positions matching TRBD2. The germline CDR1 and CDR2 sequences are MNHEY and SMNVEV (reference sequence). This CDR3 comprises 15 residues. J gave up 3 bases and V 3 bases, and 7 bases lay outside the gene matches.

This clonotype was observed a handful of times. V usage is TRBV7-7 and J usage is TRBJ2-7; TRBD2 agrees at 8 bases. The CDR3 has 14 residues. The V gene's germline CDR1 is SSHAT and CDR2 FNYEAQ (reference sequence). Unmatched junction bases numbered 7, after V lost 5 bases and J lost 4 bases. In nucleotides, the CDR3 is TGTGCCAGCAGCCCCACTAGCGGCGGTTACGAGCAGTACTTC. Amino acids: CASSPTSGGYEQYF.

This clonotype was counted a few times. The V and J genes are TRBV12-3 or TRBV12-4 and TRBJ1-1; D is unresolved. The CDR3 sequence is 13 residues long. V lost 2 bases to trimming and J lost 0 bases, with 4 bases between them. The CDR3 spells CASSLKVNTEAFF. The CDR3 DNA reads as TGTGCCAGCAGTTTAAAGGTGAACACTGAAGCTTTCTTT.

This clonotype was detected only a few times. The J gene is TRBJ1-1, the V gene TRBV18; D possibly corresponds to TRBD1 (5 bases). CDR1 is KGHSH and CDR2 is LQKENI in the germline V gene. V gave up 4 bases and J gave up 4 bases, with 7 bases separating them. The CDR3 is 12 amino acids. The CDR3 is CASSRGLTEAFF. Written as DNA, the CDR3 is TGTGCCAGCTCACGGGGCCTCACTGAAGCTTTCTTT. The full variable domain, in which reference TRBV18 and TRBJ1-1 provide the parts outside the CDR3, is NAGVMQNPRHLVRRRGQEARLRCSPMKGHSHVYWYRQLPEEGLKFMVYLQKENIIDESGMPKERFSAEFPKEGPSILRIQQVVRGDSAAYFCASSRGLTEAFFGQGTRLTVV.

Remarks on this clonotype: It may be a read error: a sequence one base away is much more abundant. For the CDR3, the DNA is TGTGCCAGCAGCTCAAGGGGGGGACAGGGGGCGGTGAGTGGCTACACCTTC. Translation: CASSSRGGQGAVSGYTF. This chain connects TRBV28 to TRBJ1-2; TRBD1 matches at 12 bases. The CDR3 is 17 residues long. Germline V gives CDR1 MDHEN, CDR2 SYDVKM. V shed 6 bases, J shed 7 bases, and the junction held 15 bases outside the gene matches.

In its sample, this clonotype was seen a few times. This chain joins TRBV7-9 and TRBJ1-1; D gene uncertain. The V and J ends lost 5 bases and 0 bases respectively, with 10 bases between them. Germline CDR1 reads SEHNR; CDR2 reads FQNEAQ (reference sequence). The CDR3 runs 14 residues. The CDR3 spells CASSRRGMNTEAFF. DNA of the CDR3: TGTGCCAGCAGCCGACGGGGAATGAACACTGAAGCTTTCTTT.

This clonotype has a handful of counts. The genes are TRBV5-1 and TRBJ1-2, with TRBD1 identical over 7 bases. J lost 5 bases, V lost 6 bases, and 13 bases had no gene match. The germline CDR1 and CDR2 sequences are SGHRS and YFSETQ. The length of the CDR3 is 15 residues. CDR3 in DNA: TGCGCCAGCACCCCTTTTACCGGGACAGTATATGGCTACACCTTC. Amino acids: CASTPFTGTVYGYTF. Full variable domain (missing parts from reference TRBV5-1 and TRBJ1-2): KAGVTQTPRYLIKTRGQQVTLSCSPISGHRSVSWYQQTPGQGLQFLFEYFSETQRNKGNFPGRFSGRQFSNSRSEMNVSTLELGDSALYLCASTPFTGTVYGYTFGSGTRLTVV.